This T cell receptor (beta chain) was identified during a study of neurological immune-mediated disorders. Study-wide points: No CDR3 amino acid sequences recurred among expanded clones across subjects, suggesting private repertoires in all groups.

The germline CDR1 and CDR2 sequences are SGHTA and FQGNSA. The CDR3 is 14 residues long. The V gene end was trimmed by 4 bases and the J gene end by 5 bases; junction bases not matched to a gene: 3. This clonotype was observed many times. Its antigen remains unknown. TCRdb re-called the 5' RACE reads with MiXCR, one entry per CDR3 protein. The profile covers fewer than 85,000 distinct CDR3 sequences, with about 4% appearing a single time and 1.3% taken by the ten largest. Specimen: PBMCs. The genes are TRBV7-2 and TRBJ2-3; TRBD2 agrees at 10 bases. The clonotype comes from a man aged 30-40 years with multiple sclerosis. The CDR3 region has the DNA TGTGCCAGCAGCTCGTTAGCGGGAGGAGATACGCAGTATTTT. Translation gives CASSSLAGGDTQYF.